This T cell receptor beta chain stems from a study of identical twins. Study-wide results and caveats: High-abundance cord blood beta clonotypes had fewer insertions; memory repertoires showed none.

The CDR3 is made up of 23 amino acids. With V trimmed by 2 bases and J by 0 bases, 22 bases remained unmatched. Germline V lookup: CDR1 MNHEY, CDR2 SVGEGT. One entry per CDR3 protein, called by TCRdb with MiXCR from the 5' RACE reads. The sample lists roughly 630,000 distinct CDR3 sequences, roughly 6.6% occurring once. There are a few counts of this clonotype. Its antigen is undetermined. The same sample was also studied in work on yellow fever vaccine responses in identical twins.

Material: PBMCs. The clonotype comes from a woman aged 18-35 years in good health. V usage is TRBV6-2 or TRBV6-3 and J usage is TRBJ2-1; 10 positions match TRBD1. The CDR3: CASSYNRDRGFGSPVSSYNEQFF. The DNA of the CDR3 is TGTGCCAGCAGTTACAATAGGGACAGGGGATTTGGGAGTCCTGTGAGCTCCTACAATGAGCAGTTCTTC.